Following are 20 T cell receptor beta chains from one sample sequenced in a study of cytomegalovirus exposure and HLA in healthy donors. PCR primers comprised 60 Vbeta and 13 Jbeta primers. Profiled with immunoSEQ multiplex PCR; TCRdb holds only in-frame clones, not every one. This sample's table reports some 70,000 clones. The sequenced material came from PBMCs. All receptors derive from a boy aged 5-17 years in good health and CMV-seronegative.

V and J are TRBV11-2 and TRBJ2-7; D unresolved. With 5 bases removed from V and 5 bases from J, the gap between germline ends came to 13 bases. Per germline, CDR1 SGHAT and CDR2 FQNNGV. The CDR3 sequence is 13 residues long. The CDR3 DNA follows: TGTGCCAGCAGCCCCCGTGGCCCCCACGAGCAGTACTTC. Amino acid sequence: CASSPRGPHEQYF.

DNA for the CDR3: TGTGCCAGCAGCTCGCAACCTGGACTAGCGGGAGTGTTGGGCAATGAGCAGTTCTTC. Its protein is CASSSQPGLAGVLGNEQFF. The chain joins TRBV7-9 to TRBJ2-1; 13 nucleotides line up with TRBD2. V dropped 4 bases and J dropped 6; count of bases not matched to a gene: 15. Germline V gene sequence: CDR1 SEHNR, CDR2 FQNEAQ (reference sequence). This CDR3 is 19 amino acids long.

The chain links TRBV28 to TRBJ1-1; no clear D. The CDR3 totals 15 residues. Germline V CDR1 and CDR2: MDHEN, SYDVKM. Trimming left V 6 bases short and J 6 bases short, with 20 bases between. The CDR3 DNA reads TGTGCCAGCAGGGGATCTGTCTGGAGGGTCCCTGAAGCTTTCTTT. Encoded protein: CASRGSVWRVPEAFF. The entire variable domain, with the rest obtained from reference TRBV28 and TRBJ1-1, is as follows: DVKVTQSSRYLVKRTGEKVFLECVQDMDHENMFWYRQDPGLGLRLIYFSYDVKMKEKGDIPEGYSVSREKKERFSLILESASTNQTSMYLCASRGSVWRVPEAFFGQGTRLTVV.

The chain employs TRBV7-6 and TRBJ2-5; perhaps TRBD2 as D (5 bases). In germline, CDR1 is SGHVS, CDR2 FNYEAQ. V lost 5 bases to trimming and J lost 2 bases, with 18 bases between them. This CDR3 region has 16 residues. DNA of the CDR3: TGTGCCAGCAGCCCCCTTGCGGGCGGTGTTCAAGAGACCCAGTACTTC. Protein sequence: CASSPLAGGVQETQYF.

Here the CDR3 reads CASSLRDRNTDTQYF. The DNA of the CDR3 is TGTGCCAGTAGCCTCCGGGACAGGAATACAGATACGCAGTATTTT. This chain connects TRBV19 to TRBJ2-3; TRBD1 matches 8 bases. V shed 6 bases and J 3 bases; nucleotides not matched to a gene: 8. This CDR3 is 15 amino acids long. CDR1 is LNHDA, CDR2 SQIVND, per germline (reference sequence).

The chain links TRBV11-3 to TRBJ1-1; maybe TRBD1 (5 bases). From germline, CDR1 is SGHNT and CDR2 YENEEA. The CDR3 is 15 residues long. The V end was cut by 5 bases, the J end by 1 base, with 14 bases between. CDR3 bases: TGTGCCAGCAGCCCCTCTTGGGGGGGGAACACTGAAGCTTTCTTT. The encoded protein is CASSPSWGGNTEAFF.

On this clone itself: One junction end disagrees with the germline gene, perhaps due to a read error. The chain combines TRBV4-1 with TRBJ1-1; tentatively, D is TRBD1 (6 bases). The CDR3 spans 15 residues. The V gene's germline CDR1 is MGHRA and CDR2 YSYEKL. As DNA, the CDR3 is TGCGCCAGCAGCCAAGCGGGGCAGGGGAACACTGAAGATTTCTTT. Its protein is CASSQAGQGNTEDFF.

J is TRBJ1-1 and V is TRBV6-4, with a tentative D call TRBD1 (6 bases). Trimming cost V 4 bases and J 4 bases, with 10 bases left between them. The germline gives CDR1 MRHNA, CDR2 SNTAGT. This CDR3 region has 13 residues. The CDR3 loop is CASSAQGSTEAFF. The CDR3 bases are TGTGCCAGCAGTGCCCAGGGGTCCACTGAAGCTTTCTTT.

The chain recombines TRBV5-1 with TRBJ1-4, with 9 bases that match TRBD1. CDR3 size: 16 residues. V lost 3 bases and J lost 4; bases outside the gene matches: 7. Germline V gives CDR1 SGHRS, CDR2 YFSETQ. DNA of the CDR3: TGCGCCAGCAGCTCTGGACAGGGGAAACTTAATGAAAAACTGTTTTTT. It is translated as CASSSGQGKLNEKLFF.

The rearrangement joins TRBV27 to TRBJ1-1; D is unclear. CDR1 and CDR2 from the germline V gene are MNHEY and SMNVEV (reference sequence). V lost 3 bases, J lost 6 bases, and 14 bases lay in between. The CDR3 spans 14 residues. The DNA for the CDR3 is TGTGCCAGCAGTTTGAACGGGTATGGAGCTGAAGCTTTCTTT. Amino acid sequence: CASSLNGYGAEAFF.

The rearrangement joins TRBV2 to TRBJ2-5; 10 nucleotides line up with TRBD2. This CDR3 comprises 14 residues. Losses at the gene ends were 3 bases for V and 5 bases for J; bases not matched to a gene: 3. Germline V gene data show CDR1 as SNHLY and CDR2 as FYNNEI. In DNA, the CDR3 is TGTGCCAGCAGTGATAAACTAGCGGGGGAGACCCAGTACTTC. It encodes CASSDKLAGETQYF.

Turning to this clone: The same CDR3 is also encoded by other DNA sequences in this sample. The chain links TRBV5-1 to TRBJ1-1, with 7 bases lining up with TRBD1. Germline-derived CDR1 and CDR2 are SGHRS and YFSETQ. This CDR3 has 14 residues. J was trimmed by 3 bases and V by 0 bases; bases with no gene match: 2. CDR3 sequence: CASSLGQGYTEAFF. In nucleotides, the CDR3 is TGCGCCAGCAGCTTGGGACAGGGCTACACTGAAGCTTTCTTT.

The gene calls are TRBV4-1 and TRBJ1-2; 8 positions agree with TRBD1. CDR1 MGHRA and CDR2 YSYEKL come from the germline V gene. This CDR3 spans 14 amino acids. The junction had 7 bases not matched to a gene; V was cut back by 5 bases and J by 5 bases. CDR3 DNA sequence: TGCGCCAGCAGCGAAGCAGGGGGCGATTATGGCTACACCTTC. Its protein is CASSEAGGDYGYTF.

The chain recombines TRBV30 with TRBJ1-2; no clear D gene. Germline V gives CDR1 GTSNPN, CDR2 SVGIG (reference sequence). Trimming took off 2 bases at V and 2 bases at J, with 6 bases between the two ends. The CDR3 spans 12 residues. The CDR3 DNA is TGTGCCTGGAGTACCGAGAACTATGGCTACACCTTC. It encodes CAWSTENYGYTF.

J is TRBJ2-2 and V is TRBV9; 11 bases map to TRBD2. V gave up 1 base and J gave up 1 base; unmatched junction bases: 3. The CDR3 is made up of 17 amino acids. The V gene's germline CDR1 is SGDLS and CDR2 YYNGEE. The DNA for the CDR3 is TGTGCCAGCAGCGTATTGGGGACTAGCGGGAACACCGGGGAGCTGTTTTTT. Protein sequence: CASSVLGTSGNTGELFF.

The J gene is TRBJ2-1, the V gene TRBV4-1; 9 bases fit TRBD1. The CDR3 is 17 residues long. Germline CDR1 reads MGHRA; CDR2 reads YSYEKL. Trimming at V came to 3 bases and at J to 3 bases, leaving 9 bases not matched to a gene. The CDR3 nucleotides are TGCGCCAGCAGCCAGGACCCCGGGACAGGGATCTACAATGAGCAGTTCTTC. Its protein is CASSQDPGTGIYNEQFF.

To note about this clone: The same CDR3 is also encoded by other DNA sequences in this sample. The genes are TRBV5-1 and TRBJ2-1; D unresolved. The ends were cut back, 3 bases at V and 5 bases at J, with 15 bases in the middle. The CDR3 has 15 residues. CDR1 is SGHRS, CDR2 YFSETQ, per germline. The CDR3 bases are TGCGCCAGCAGCTACGCGGCCGGGTCCGACAATGAGCAGTTCTTC. Its translation: CASSYAAGSDNEQFF.

This sequence joins TRBV2 and TRBJ1-2; 7 bases fit TRBD1. Germline trimming cut 3 bases from V and 0 bases from J; bases unmatched to any gene: 4. CDR3 length: 15 amino acids. Germline V gives CDR1 SNHLY, CDR2 FYNNEI. This CDR3 is CASSDMGTANYGYTF. The DNA for the CDR3 is TGTGCCAGCAGTGATATGGGGACAGCTAACTATGGCTACACCTTC.

V gene TRBV10-3 combines with J gene TRBJ2-7; TRBD1 is a possible D gene (6 bases). The CDR3 has 12 amino acids. The germline V gene has CDR1 ENHRY and CDR2 SYGVKD. The V end lost 8 bases, the J end lost 4 bases, and 12 bases lay between the germline ends. The CDR3 loop is CAIRDTKYEQYF. For the CDR3, the DNA is TGTGCCATCCGGGACACCAAGTACGAGCAGTACTTC.

The J gene is TRBJ1-5, the V gene TRBV30; 7 nucleotides agree with TRBD1. V was pared by 4 bases and J by 3 bases, with 6 bases of the junction left unmatched. This CDR3 region has 14 residues. Germline loops: CDR1 GTSNPN, CDR2 SVGIG (reference sequence). CDR3 amino acids: CAWTPGGHNQPQHF. For the CDR3, the DNA is TGTGCCTGGACCCCAGGGGGGCACAATCAGCCCCAGCATTTT.